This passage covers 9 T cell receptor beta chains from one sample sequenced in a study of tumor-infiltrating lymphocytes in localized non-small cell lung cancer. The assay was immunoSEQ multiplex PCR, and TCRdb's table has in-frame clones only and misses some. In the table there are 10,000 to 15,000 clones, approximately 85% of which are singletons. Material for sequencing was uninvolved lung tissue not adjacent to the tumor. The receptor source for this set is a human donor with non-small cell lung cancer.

CDR3 region: CASSLGGSTDTQYF. The CDR3 DNA reads as TGTGCCAGCAGTTTGGGAGGGAGCACAGATACGCAGTATTTT. This sequence joins TRBV6-4 and TRBJ2-3, with 7 bases fitting TRBD2. CDR1 MRHNA and CDR2 SNTAGT come from the germline V gene. With V trimmed by 5 bases and J by 0 bases, 2 bases remained unmatched. The CDR3 is 14 residues long.

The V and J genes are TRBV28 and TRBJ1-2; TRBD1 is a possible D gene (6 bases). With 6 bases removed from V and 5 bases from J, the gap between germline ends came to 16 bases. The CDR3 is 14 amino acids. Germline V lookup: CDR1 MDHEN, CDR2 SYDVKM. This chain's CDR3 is CASRQGLVKYGYTF. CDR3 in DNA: TGTGCCAGCAGACAGGGTTTGGTAAAATATGGCTACACCTTC.

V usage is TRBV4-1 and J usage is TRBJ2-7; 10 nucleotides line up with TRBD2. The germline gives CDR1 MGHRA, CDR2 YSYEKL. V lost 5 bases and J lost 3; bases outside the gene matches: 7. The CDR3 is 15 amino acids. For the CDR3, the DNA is TGCGCCAGCAGCGAACTAGCGGGAAGCTACTACGAGCAGTACTTC. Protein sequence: CASSELAGSYYEQYF.

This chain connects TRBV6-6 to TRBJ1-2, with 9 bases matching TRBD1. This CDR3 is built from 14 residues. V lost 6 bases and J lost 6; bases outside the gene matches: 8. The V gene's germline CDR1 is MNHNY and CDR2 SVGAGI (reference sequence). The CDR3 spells CASSSTGGVDGYTF. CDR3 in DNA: TGTGCCAGCAGCTCTACAGGGGGCGTAGATGGCTACACCTTC.

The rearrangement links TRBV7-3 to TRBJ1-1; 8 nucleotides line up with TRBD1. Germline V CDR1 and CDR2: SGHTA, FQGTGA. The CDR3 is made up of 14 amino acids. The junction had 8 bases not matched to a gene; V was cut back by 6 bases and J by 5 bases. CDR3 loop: CASSPTGQVTEAFF. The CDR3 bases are TGTGCCAGCAGTCCAACGGGACAGGTTACTGAAGCTTTCTTT.

CDR3 protein: CASSDGDSTGELFF. CDR3 in DNA: TGTGCCAGCAGTGACGGGGATAGCACCGGGGAGCTGTTTTTT. The chain combines TRBV6-4 with TRBJ2-2; no firm D call. The CDR3 loop spans 14 amino acids. Germline-derived CDR1 and CDR2 are MRHNA and SNTAGT. Trimming cost V 2 bases and J 4 bases, with 8 bases left between them.

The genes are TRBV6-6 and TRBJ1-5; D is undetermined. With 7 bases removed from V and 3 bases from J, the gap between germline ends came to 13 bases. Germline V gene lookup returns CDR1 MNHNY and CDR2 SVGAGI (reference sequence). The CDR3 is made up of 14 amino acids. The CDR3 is CASKSEGNNQPQHF. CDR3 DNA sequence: TGTGCCAGCAAATCAGAAGGGAACAATCAGCCCCAGCATTTT.

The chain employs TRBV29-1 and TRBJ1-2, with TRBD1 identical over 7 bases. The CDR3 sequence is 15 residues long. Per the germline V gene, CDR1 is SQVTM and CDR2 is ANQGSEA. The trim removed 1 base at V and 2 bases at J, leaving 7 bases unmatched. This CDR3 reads CSVEGRGNLNYGYTF. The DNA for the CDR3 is TGCAGCGTTGAAGGCAGGGGGAACCTAAACTATGGCTACACCTTC.

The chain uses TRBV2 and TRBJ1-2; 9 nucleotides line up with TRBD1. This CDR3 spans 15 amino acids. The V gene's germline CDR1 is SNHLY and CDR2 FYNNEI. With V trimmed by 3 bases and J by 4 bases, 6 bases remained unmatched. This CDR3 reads CASSDQGTGFYGYTF. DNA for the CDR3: TGTGCCAGCAGTGATCAGGGGACAGGGTTCTATGGCTACACCTTC.